Listed below are T cell receptor beta chains from one sample, sequenced in a study of technical replicates of blood from a handful of donors. The data were produced by immunoSEQ multiplex PCR, yet TCRdb's version contains in-frame clones alone and is incomplete. The sample has around 9,000 clones; about nine tenths are singletons. Sequenced material: PBMCs. All receptors come from a human donor in good health. Both conserved end residues are part of each CDR3. The D gene is left open where the match is weak.

d_call	v_call	j_call	cdr3_aa
TRBD2	TRBV6-6	TRBJ2-7	CASSRLAGLYEQYF
-	TRBV5-1	TRBJ2-2	CASSGGVNTGELFF
TRBD1	TRBV5-1	TRBJ1-3	CASSVQGDPGNTIYF
TRBD1	TRBV7-9	TRBJ2-7	CASSRDRGMSSYEQYF
TRBD1	TRBV5-1	TRBJ1-5	CASREGQTTWEPQHF
-	TRBV5-1	TRBJ2-5	CASSPGGSGETQYF
TRBD1	TRBV6-1	TRBJ1-2	CASSVIRTGGSYGYTF
-	TRBV2	TRBJ2-7	CASSEGGILYEQYF
TRBD2	TRBV9	TRBJ2-1	CASSVGGGVYNEQFF
TRBD2	TRBV7-9	TRBJ2-2	CASSLAAFRLAADTGELFF
TRBD1	TRBV4-2	TRBJ2-7	CASSHNVQGAGSYEQYF
TRBD2	TRBV25-1	TRBJ2-3	CASSESSGSTDTQYF
TRBD1	TRBV6-5	TRBJ2-7	CASSWGQGGYEQYF
TRBD2	TRBV5-1	TRBJ2-3	CASRPSGGGSTDTQYF
TRBD1	TRBV6-5	TRBJ2-7	CASSSGDRTNEQYF
-	TRBV6-6	TRBJ2-7	CASSDPAGESYEQYF
TRBD2	TRBV5-1	TRBJ2-1	CASSIYQGAVLAGGNEQFF
TRBD2	TRBV11-2	TRBJ2-5	CASRKRERETQYF
-	TRBV2	TRBJ2-7	CASSVVGDEQYF
TRBD2	TRBV5-1	TRBJ2-1	CASSPLADSYNEQFF
TRBD2	TRBV4-1	TRBJ2-7	CASSHMGTGGNEQYF
TRBD1	TRBV5-5	TRBJ2-2	CASSYGTETGELFF
-	TRBV4-1	TRBJ2-4	CASSQDGPGAVWDIQYF
TRBD1	TRBV27	TRBJ1-2	CASSPDRGAYGYTF
TRBD1	TRBV9	TRBJ2-7	CASSASGTGAYEQYF
TRBD2	TRBV25-1	TRBJ2-2	CASRRLADTGELFF
-	TRBV2	TRBJ2-7	CASARGSYEQYF